This T cell receptor (beta chain) was identified in a study of shared clonotypes between healthy human individuals. Findings of the study overall: Against clonotypes common to all four donors, non-shared ones had lower generation probabilities. Sequencing depth was predicted to influence how clonotypes are shared among donors.

Deep-level assay runs were performed. TCRdb's table, derived via immunoSEQ multiplex PCR, lists solely in-frame clones and lacks some. The sample lists about 2.4 million clones, more than 85% occurring once. This clone has just a few counts. Its antigen is not known. Splitting the CD4+ cells yielded a CD45RA+ naive subset and a CD45RA-negative memory subset. The source of this sequence is a man between 18 and 35 years old in good health. Some clones in this sample may be carry-over from other donors' samples. The sample was naive CD4+ T cells from PBMCs. Regarding subset: CD45RA+ positively selected.

The CDR3 sequence: CASSVGDGYTF. DNA for the CDR3: TGTGCCAGCAGCGTAGGAGATGGCTACACCTTC. The chain recombines TRBV9 with TRBJ1-2; D is ambiguous. The V and J ends lost 0 bases and 6 bases respectively, with 3 bases between them. From germline, CDR1 is SGDLS and CDR2 YYNGEE. This CDR3 has 11 amino acids.